One and the same sample provided the 24 T cell receptor beta chains below, sequenced in a study of cytomegalovirus exposure and HLA in healthy donors. PCR used 60 Vbeta primers and 13 Jbeta primers. Clones were read by immunoSEQ multiplex PCR, and TCRdb kept only the in-frame ones, dropping some. Its table records around 100,000 clones. What was sequenced was PBMCs. The receptors come from a middle-aged man in good health and CMV-seronegative.

The genes are TRBV7-2 and TRBJ2-3; TRBD1 agrees at 7 bases. The CDR3 has 14 amino acids. The junction had 4 bases not matched to a gene; V was cut back by 3 bases and J by 4 bases. Germline V lookup: CDR1 SGHTA, CDR2 FQGNSA. The chain's CDR3 is CASSFGQASDTQYF. CDR3 nucleotide sequence: TGTGCCAGCAGCTTTGGACAGGCATCAGATACGCAGTATTTT.

The chain has TRBV7-9 and TRBJ2-7, with 10 bases lining up with TRBD1. This CDR3 has 15 amino acids. With 7 bases clipped from V and 6 bases from J, the junction kept 12 bases outside the gene matches. The germline V gene encodes CDR1 SEHNR and CDR2 FQNEAQ (reference sequence). CDR3 nucleotide sequence: TGTGCCAGCATCCCTCTGGGGACAGGGGAGATCGAGCAGTACTTC. Amino acid sequence: CASIPLGTGEIEQYF.

The CDR3 here is CASSQGLADYNEQFF. CDR3 coding DNA: TGCGCCAGCAGCCAAGGGCTAGCGGATTACAATGAGCAGTTCTTC. This chain links TRBV4-1 with TRBJ2-1; 7 bases fit TRBD2. The CDR3 is made up of 15 amino acids. Germline CDR1 MGHRA, CDR2 YSYEKL. Trimming at V came to 1 base and at J to 4 bases, leaving 4 bases not matched to a gene.

V is TRBV19 and J is TRBJ2-7; possibly TRBD1 for D (6 bases). Germline V gene sequence: CDR1 LNHDA, CDR2 SQIVND (reference sequence). The germline V and J ends were trimmed by 5 bases and 6 bases, with 11 bases remaining between them. The CDR3 extends over 12 amino acids. CDR3: CASSLQGSEQYF. CDR3 nucleotide sequence: TGTGCCAGTAGTCTACAGGGAAGCGAGCAGTACTTC.

J is TRBJ1-2 and V is TRBV5-6; 7 bases line up with TRBD1. The J segment lost 3 bases and the V segment lost 4 bases, leaving 15 bases of the junction unmatched. Germline loops: CDR1 SGHDT, CDR2 YYEEEE. This CDR3 contains 17 residues. This CDR3 is CASSNLKTGDLYYGYTF. The CDR3 nucleotides are TGTGCCAGCAGCAACCTTAAAACAGGGGATCTCTACTATGGCTACACCTTC.

The J gene is TRBJ2-2, the V gene TRBV7-6, with TRBD1 as a possible D gene (8 bases). CDR1 and CDR2 from the germline V gene are SGHVS and FNYEAQ. The CDR3 totals 15 residues. V lost 5 bases to trimming and J lost 4 bases, with 14 bases between them. The CDR3 reads CASSRQGRATGELFF. CDR3 sequence (DNA): TGTGCCAGCAGCCGACAGGGGAGGGCCACCGGGGAGCTGTTTTTT. The full variable domain, rest sourced from reference TRBV7-6 and TRBJ2-2, is GAGVSQSPRYKVTKRGQDVALRCDPISGHVSLYWYRQALGQGPEFLTYFNYEAQQDKSGLPNDRFSAERPEGSISTLTIQRTEQRDSAMYRCASSRQGRATGELFFGEGSRLTVL.

The V and J genes are TRBV27 and TRBJ2-3; no reliable D call. CDR1 and CDR2 (germline): MNHEY, SMNVEV (reference sequence). Trimming took 5 bases from V and 7 from J, leaving 13 bases between them. The CDR3 runs to 13 residues. The CDR3 loop reads CASSLGPTNTQYF. The CDR3 coding sequence is TGTGCCAGCAGTCTGGGCCCTACGAATACGCAGTATTTT.

The chain recombines TRBV7-2 with TRBJ1-2; D is ambiguous. The V end lost 0 bases, the J end lost 7 bases, and 12 bases lay between the germline ends. The CDR3 loop spans 14 amino acids. Germline lookup yields CDR1 SGHTA and CDR2 FQGNSA. The CDR3 here is CASSLAQATSGYTF. The CDR3 nucleotides are TGTGCCAGCAGCTTAGCTCAGGCGACCTCTGGCTACACCTTC.

The chain carries TRBV7-9 and TRBJ2-1, with 13 bases lining up with TRBD2. V lost 4 bases and J lost 8; bases outside the gene matches: 11. Germline assignment: CDR1 SEHNR and CDR2 FQNEAQ (reference sequence). The CDR3 has 17 amino acids. CDR3 sequence: CASSSTSGRERMDEQFF. The CDR3 DNA is TGTGCCAGCAGCTCTACTAGCGGGAGGGAGAGGATGGATGAGCAGTTCTTC.

The DNA of the CDR3 is TGTGCCAGCAGTTTCGCTAGCGGGGCGGTAGATACGCAGTATTTT. Its translation: CASSFASGAVDTQYF. The chain couples TRBV28 to TRBJ2-3, with 9 bases matching TRBD2. V gave up 3 bases and J gave up 5 bases; unmatched junction bases: 6. Germline V gene sequence: CDR1 MDHEN, CDR2 SYDVKM. This CDR3 comprises 15 residues.

V gene TRBV27 combines with J gene TRBJ2-6; D gene uncertain. Germline V lookup: CDR1 MNHEY, CDR2 SMNVEV (reference sequence). CDR3 size: 14 residues. V was clipped by 4 bases and J by 1 base, with 5 bases between them. CDR3 sequence (DNA): TGTGCCAGCAGTTCCCTATCTGGGGCCAACGTCCTGACTTTC. It yields the protein CASSSLSGANVLTF.

The chain employs TRBV2 and TRBJ2-5, with 16 bases fitting TRBD2. The last part of the DNA fits TRBJ2-7 better; the J call may be wrong. This CDR3 region has 17 residues. CDR1 SNHLY and CDR2 FYNNEI come from the germline V gene. CDR3 DNA sequence: TGTGCCAGCAGTGATTCGGGACTAGCGGGAGGGCCCTACGAGCAGTACTTC. As protein: CASSDSGLAGGPYEQYF.

The chain joins TRBV4-2 to TRBJ2-7, with TRBD2 matching 7 bases. This CDR3 has 16 residues. Germline CDR1 reads LGHNA; CDR2 reads YNFKEQ. Trimming at V came to 4 bases and at J to 0 bases, leaving 9 bases not matched to a gene. The CDR3 sequence: CASSRGGLGGSYEQYF. In DNA form, the CDR3 reads TGTGCCAGCAGCCGGGGAGGGTTGGGGGGCTCCTACGAGCAGTACTTC.

The rearrangement uses TRBV13 and TRBJ2-7, with TRBD2 identical over 7 bases. Germline assignment: CDR1 PRHDT and CDR2 FYEKMQ (reference sequence). The CDR3 consists of 17 residues. Trimming at V came to 4 bases and at J to 2 bases, leaving 14 bases not matched to a gene. The CDR3 DNA follows: TGTGCCAGCAGCTCCGCACTTGGAAGCGGGGAGACCTACGAGCAGTACTTC. This sequence encodes CASSSALGSGETYEQYF.

The chain carries TRBV29-1 and TRBJ2-5; D is uncertain. Judging by the DNA end, TRBJ2-7 fits better; the J call may be wrong. The CDR3 loop spans 12 amino acids. CDR1 and CDR2 from the germline V gene are SQVTM and ANQGSEA. The CDR3 DNA follows: TGCAGCGTCATGGGCAGGTCCTACGAGCAGTACTTC. Translating it yields CSVMGRSYEQYF.

V gene TRBV7-6 combines with J gene TRBJ2-1, with 13 bases lining up with TRBD2. Looked up from germline, CDR1 is SGHVS and CDR2 is FNYEAQ. V lost 1 base and J lost 12; bases outside the gene matches: 3. This CDR3 contains 14 residues. Here the CDR3 DNA reads TGTGCCAGCAGCTTAGGACTAGCGGGAGGTGGGCAGTTCTTC. Protein: CASSLGLAGGGQFF.

This sequence joins TRBV7-8 and TRBJ1-2; 7 positions match TRBD1. J lost 3 bases, V lost 3 bases, and 4 bases had no gene match. There are 14 residues in the CDR3. Per the germline V gene, CDR1 is SGHVS and CDR2 is FQNEAQ. The CDR3 DNA reads TGTGCCAGCAGCTTTGTCGGGACAGACTATGGCTACACCTTC. It encodes CASSFVGTDYGYTF.

V is TRBV18 and J is TRBJ1-5; 7 bases are a match to TRBD1. The CDR3 is made up of 14 amino acids. With V trimmed by 2 bases and J by 4 bases, 2 bases remained unmatched. CDR1 KGHSH and CDR2 LQKENI come from the germline V gene. CDR3 sequence: CASSPTDRNQPQHF. In DNA form, the CDR3 reads TGTGCCAGCTCACCAACGGACAGGAATCAGCCCCAGCATTTT.

The chain joins TRBV7-8 to TRBJ2-7; 13 bases map to TRBD2. This CDR3 is 16 amino acids long. The V segment lost 4 bases and the J segment 1 base; nucleotides outside the gene matches: 4. CDR1 is SGHVS, CDR2 FQNEAQ, per germline. CDR3 amino acids: CASSSGLAGVSYEQYF. The CDR3 DNA is TGTGCCAGCAGCTCCGGACTAGCGGGGGTTTCCTACGAGCAGTACTTC.

The V call is TRBV7-2, the J call TRBJ2-7, with TRBD1 identical over 9 bases. The germline CDR1 and CDR2 sequences are SGHTA and FQGNSA. The CDR3 runs to 14 residues. V dropped 7 bases and J dropped 7; count of bases not matched to a gene: 11. The CDR3 here is CASTTGGSSGEQYF. CDR3 nucleotide sequence: TGTGCCAGCACCACAGGGGGCTCTTCGGGTGAGCAGTACTTC. Combining the CDR3 with reference TRBV7-2 and TRBJ2-7 gives the whole variable domain GAGVSQSPSNKVTEKGKDVELRCDPISGHTALYWYRQSLGQGLEFLIYFQGNSAPDKSGLPSDRFSAERTGGSVSTLTIQRTQQEDSAVYLCASTTGGSSGEQYFGPGTRLTVT.

This chain links TRBV6-5 with TRBJ1-2; TRBD1 aligns across 7 bases. This CDR3 region has 16 residues. CDR1 and CDR2 from the germline V gene are MNHEY and SVGAGI. Unmatched junction bases numbered 7, after V lost 3 bases and J lost 0 bases. CDR3 nucleotides: TGTGCCAGCAGTTATTCCGGGACAGAGCCTAACTATGGCTACACCTTC. This sequence encodes CASSYSGTEPNYGYTF.

The chain is built from TRBV2 and TRBJ2-2, with 8 bases identical to TRBD1. This CDR3 region has 15 residues. Trimming removed 8 bases from V and 3 bases from J; junction bases left unmatched: 8. The germline V gene encodes CDR1 SNHLY and CDR2 FYNNEI. This CDR3 is CASLGAGGDTGELFF. CDR3 nucleotide sequence: TGTGCCAGCTTGGGTGCAGGGGGCGACACCGGGGAGCTGTTTTTT.

The chain joins TRBV4-2 to TRBJ1-6; TRBD1 agrees at 7 bases. The CDR3 sequence is 16 residues long. Germline CDR1 and CDR2: LGHNA and YNFKEQ. Trimming removed 2 bases from V and 4 bases from J; junction bases left unmatched: 5. Written as DNA, the CDR3 is TGTGCCAGCAGCCAAACCCCGGGACAGTATAATTCACCCCTCCACTTT. Amino acid sequence: CASSQTPGQYNSPLHF.

This chain links TRBV29-1 with TRBJ2-5, with 7 bases that match TRBD1. The DNA end lines up better with TRBJ2-7; the J call may be wrong. CDR3 length: 13 amino acids. Germline assignment: CDR1 SQVTM and CDR2 ANQGSEA. The CDR3 region has the DNA TGCAGCGTACGGACAGGAGGTAACTACGAGCAGTACTTC. Translating gives CSVRTGGNYEQYF.